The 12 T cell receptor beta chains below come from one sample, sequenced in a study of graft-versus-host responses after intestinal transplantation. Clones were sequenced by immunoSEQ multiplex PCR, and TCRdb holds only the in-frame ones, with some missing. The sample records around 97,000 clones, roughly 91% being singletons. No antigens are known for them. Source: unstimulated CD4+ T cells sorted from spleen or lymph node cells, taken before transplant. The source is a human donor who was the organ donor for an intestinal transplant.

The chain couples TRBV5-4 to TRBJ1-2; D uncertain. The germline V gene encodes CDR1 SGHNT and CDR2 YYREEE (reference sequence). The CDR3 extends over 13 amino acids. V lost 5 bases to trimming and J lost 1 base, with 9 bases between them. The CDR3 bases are TGTGCCAGCAGATATTACTTTAACTATGGCTACACCTTC. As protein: CASRYYFNYGYTF.

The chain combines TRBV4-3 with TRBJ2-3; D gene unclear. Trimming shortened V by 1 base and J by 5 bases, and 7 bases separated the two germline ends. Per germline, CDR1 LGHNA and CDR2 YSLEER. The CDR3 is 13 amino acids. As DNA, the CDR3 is TGCGCCAGCAGCCAAGCCTATGGAGATACGCAGTATTTT. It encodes CASSQAYGDTQYF.

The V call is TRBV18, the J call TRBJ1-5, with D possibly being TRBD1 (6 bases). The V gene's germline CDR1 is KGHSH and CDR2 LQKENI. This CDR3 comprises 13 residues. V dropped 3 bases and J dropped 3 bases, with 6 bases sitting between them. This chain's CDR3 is CASSPGANQPQHF. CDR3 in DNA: TGTGCCAGCTCACCGGGGGCCAATCAGCCCCAGCATTTT.

CDR3 sequence: CASGLAGGSGANVLTF. The CDR3 nucleotides are TGTGCTAGTGGTTTGGCAGGTGGCTCTGGGGCCAACGTCCTGACTTTC. The chain carries TRBV12-5 and TRBJ2-6; D is ambiguous. This CDR3 contains 16 residues. CDR1 and CDR2 from the germline V gene are LGHNT and FRNRAP. Trimming pared 1 base from V and 0 bases from J, leaving 7 bases between. Full variable domain (outside the CDR3, taken from reference TRBV12-5 and TRBJ2-6): DARVTQTPRHKVTEMGQEVTMRCQPILGHNTVFWYRQTMMQGLELLAYFRNRAPLDDSGMPKDRFSAEMPDATLATLKIQPSEPRDSAVYFCASGLAGGSGANVLTFGAGSRLTVL.

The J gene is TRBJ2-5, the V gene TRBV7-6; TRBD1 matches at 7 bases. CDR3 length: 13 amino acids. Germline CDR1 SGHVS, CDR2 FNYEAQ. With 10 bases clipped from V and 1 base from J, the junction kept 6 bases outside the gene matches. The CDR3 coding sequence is TGTGCCATTAGCAGGGGGATCCAAGAGACCCAGTACTTC. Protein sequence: CAISRGIQETQYF.

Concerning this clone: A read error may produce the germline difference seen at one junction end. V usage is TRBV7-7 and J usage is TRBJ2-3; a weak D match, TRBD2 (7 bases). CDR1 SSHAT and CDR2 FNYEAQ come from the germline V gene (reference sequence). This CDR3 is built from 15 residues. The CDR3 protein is CASSLGGQSTDTQYF. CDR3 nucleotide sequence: TGTGCTAGCAGCTTGGGGGGGCAAAGCACAGATACGCAGTATTTT.

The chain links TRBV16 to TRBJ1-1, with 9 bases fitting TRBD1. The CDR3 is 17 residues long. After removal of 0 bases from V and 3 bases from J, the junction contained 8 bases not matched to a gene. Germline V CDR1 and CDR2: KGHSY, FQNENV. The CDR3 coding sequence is TGTGCCAGCAGCCAATCGAGGACAGGGGAAGGCTACACTGAAGCTTTCTTT. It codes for CASSQSRTGEGYTEAFF.

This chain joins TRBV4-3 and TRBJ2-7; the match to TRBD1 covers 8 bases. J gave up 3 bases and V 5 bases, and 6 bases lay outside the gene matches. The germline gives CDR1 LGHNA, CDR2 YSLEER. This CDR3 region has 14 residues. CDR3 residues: CASSVGDRGYEQYF. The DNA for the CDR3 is TGCGCCAGCAGCGTGGGTGACAGGGGCTACGAGCAGTACTTC.

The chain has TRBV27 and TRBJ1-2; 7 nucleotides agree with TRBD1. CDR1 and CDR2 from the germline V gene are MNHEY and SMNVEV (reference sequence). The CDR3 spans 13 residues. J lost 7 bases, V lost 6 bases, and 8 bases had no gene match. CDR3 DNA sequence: TGTGCCAGCAGATCGACAGGGTCTCTTGGCTACACCTTC. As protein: CASRSTGSLGYTF.

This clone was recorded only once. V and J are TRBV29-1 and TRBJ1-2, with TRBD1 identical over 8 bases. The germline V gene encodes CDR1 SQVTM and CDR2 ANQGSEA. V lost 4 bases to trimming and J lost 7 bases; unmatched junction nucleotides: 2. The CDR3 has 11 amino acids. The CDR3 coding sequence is TGCAGCGTTGGGACAGGGAGTGGCTACACCTTC. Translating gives CSVGTGSGYTF.

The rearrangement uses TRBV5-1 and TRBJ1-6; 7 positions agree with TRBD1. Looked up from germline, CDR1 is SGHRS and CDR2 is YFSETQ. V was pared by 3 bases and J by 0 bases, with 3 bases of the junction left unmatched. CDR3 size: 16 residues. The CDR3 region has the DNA TGCGCCAGCAGCTGGGACAGTAGCTCCTATAATTCACCCCTCCACTTT. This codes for CASSWDSSSYNSPLHF.

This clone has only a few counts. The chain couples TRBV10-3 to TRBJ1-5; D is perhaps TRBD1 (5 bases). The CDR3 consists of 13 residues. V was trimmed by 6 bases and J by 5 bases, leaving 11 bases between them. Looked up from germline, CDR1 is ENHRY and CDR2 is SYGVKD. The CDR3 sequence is CAIRGQIDQPQHF. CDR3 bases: TGTGCCATCAGAGGACAAATCGATCAGCCCCAGCATTTT.